Listed below are T cell receptor beta chains from one sample, sequenced in a study of blood T cell repertoires in COVID-19. The table came from immunoSEQ multiplex PCR; TCRdb's copy has only in-frame clones and leaves some out. The sample has 200,000 to 250,000 clones, just over 90% seen once. Sequenced sample: PBMCs or T cells enriched from blood (not recorded which). The source is a woman aged 18-29 years who had recovered from COVID-19. Each CDR3 is given with its conserved first and last residue. D genes are given only for firm matches. Size is stated for part of the rows, as once, few or many counts, or as a class when the clone is expanded.

>.|TRBJ1-5|.|TRBV24-1|17
TGTGCCACCAGTGGGCCCGGGGGCCCGAGGGGAGGGCAGCCCCAGCATTTT
CATSGPGGPRGGQPQHF
>.|TRBJ1-2|TRBD1|TRBV29-1|13
TGCAGCGTTACACCGGGACAGCTCTATGGCTACACCTTC
CSVTPGQLYGYTF
>.|TRBJ2-3|TRBD2|TRBV2|15
TGTGCCAGCAGTCAAGAGCGGGAGCGGATAGATACGCAGTATTTT
CASSQERERIDTQYF
>.|TRBJ1-5|.|TRBV19|13
TGTGCCAGTATGGTGGGGGCAGGGCAGCCCCAGCATTTT
CASMVGAGQPQHF
>.|TRBJ2-6|TRBD2|TRBV7-2|17
TGTGCCAGCAGTCAGCCCTCGGGGGGCTCTGGGGCCAACGTCCTGACTTTC
CASSQPSGGSGANVLTF
>.|TRBJ1-4|.|TRBV14|14
TGTGCCAGCAGAATCAGCGGTCGTAATGAAAAACTGTTTTTT
CASRISGRNEKLFF
>.|TRBJ2-2|.|TRBV9|15
TGTGCCAGCAGCGTTTGGTGGCTTTCGTCCGGGGAGCTGTTTTTT
CASSVWWLSSGELFF
>.|TRBJ2-1|.|TRBV5-1|16
TGCGCCAGCAGCTACCAAGCGGGTGCCTTTTACAATGAGCAGTTCTTC
CASSYQAGAFYNEQFF
>.|TRBJ1-1|.|TRBV10-3|14
TGTGCCATCAGTGAGACATACCCGAACACTGAAGCTTTCTTT
CAISETYPNTEAFF
>.|TRBJ2-7|TRBD1|TRBV4-1|15
TGCGCCAGCAGCCAAGTCAAGGGACAGCTCTACGAGCAGTACTTC
CASSQVKGQLYEQYF
>.|TRBJ2-3|TRBD2|TRBV7-2|17
TGTGCCAGCAGCTTACTAGCGGGGTTTTCTAGCACAGATACGCAGTATTTT
CASSLLAGFSSTDTQYF
>.|TRBJ1-5|.|TRBV5-1|13
TGCGCCAGCAGCTTGGCAGGGAACGAGCCCCAGCATTTT
CASSLAGNEPQHF
>.|TRBJ2-7|TRBD2|TRBV2|12
TGTGCCAGCAGGGGGGGGGACTACGAGCAGTACTTC
CASRGGDYEQYF
>.|TRBJ2-4|.|TRBV4-1|13
TGCGCCAGCAGCCAAGGGCTCGGGGACATTCAGTACTTC
CASSQGLGDIQYF
>.|TRBJ2-7|.|TRBV6-4|13
TGTGCCAGCAGTGACTCTTACGGGGGCGAGCAGTACTTC
CASSDSYGGEQYF
>.|TRBJ1-4|.|TRBV24-1|15
TGTGCCACCAGTGATTCATCAGGGTTAGTTGAAAAACTGTTTTTT
CATSDSSGLVEKLFF
>.|TRBJ1-1|.|TRBV12-3/TRBV12-4|13
TGTGCCAGCAGCAATTCGTACGGCACTGAAGCTTTCTTT
CASSNSYGTEAFF
>.|TRBJ2-7|TRBD1|TRBV27|17
TGTGCCAGCAGTTTATGGTCCCGTCAGGGGGTTGCGTACGAGCAGTACTTC
CASSLWSRQGVAYEQYF
>.|TRBJ2-7|.|TRBV14|11
TGTGCCAGCAGCCAATATCGCGAGCAGTACTTC
CASSQYREQYF
>.|TRBJ2-1|TRBD2|TRBV10-3|16
TGTGCCATCAGTGGTAGTAGCGGGATGACCTACAATGAGCAGTTCTTC
CAISGSSGMTYNEQFF
>.|TRBJ1-2|.|TRBV28|14
TGTGCCAGCAGTTTCGGGGGGCCTCCAAGTGGCTACACCTTC
CASSFGGPPSGYTF
>.|TRBJ1-1|.|TRBV5-6|13
TGTGCCAGCAGCTTATTCTCGTTGACTGAAGCTTTCTTT
CASSLFSLTEAFF
>once|TRBJ1-1|TRBD1|TRBV5-4|15
TGTGCCAGCAGCCCCGGACGGGACAGAAACACTGAAGCTTTCTTT
CASSPGRDRNTEAFF
>.|TRBJ1-3|.|TRBV5-1|14
TGCGCCAGCGCCGATTCAGGGACTGGAAACACCATATATTTT
CASADSGTGNTIYF
>.|TRBJ1-2|.|TRBV9|14
TGTGCCAGCAGCGTAGGTAACAGGGCTGCTGGCTACACCTTC
CASSVGNRAAGYTF
>.|TRBJ2-7|.|TRBV3-1/TRBV3-2|15
TGTGCCAGCAGCCAAGAAAGGCAGGGGTCCTACGAGCAGTACTTC
CASSQERQGSYEQYF
>.|TRBJ2-2|TRBD2|TRBV27|16
TGTGCCAGCAGTTTATGGGCTAGCGGGAACACCGGGGAGCTGTTTTTT
CASSLWASGNTGELFF
>.|TRBJ2-1|.|TRBV13|16
TGTGCCAGCAGCCCTCGCGGAACGTCGGCGGACAATGAGCAGTTCTTC
CASSPRGTSADNEQFF
>.|TRBJ1-2|.|TRBV4-3|13
TGCGCCAGCAGCCAAGGGGGTAGCGGGGGCTACACCTTC
CASSQGGSGGYTF
>.|TRBJ1-6|.|TRBV3-1/TRBV3-2|14
TGTGCCAGCAGCCAAGAGGCCTCTAATTCACCCCTCCACTTT
CASSQEASNSPLHF
>.|TRBJ1-2|TRBD1|TRBV19|14
TGTGCCAGTAGCCGGGACAGTCCATTTTATGGCTACACCTTC
CASSRDSPFYGYTF
>.|TRBJ1-2|TRBD1|TRBV24-1|15
TGTGCCACCAGTGATGGTGGGACAGGTAACTATGGCTACACCTTC
CATSDGGTGNYGYTF
>.|TRBJ1-2|.|TRBV10-3|14
TGTGCCATCAGTGAAACGGAGGGAAGAGAGGGCTACACCTTC
CAISETEGREGYTF
>.|TRBJ2-3|TRBD1|TRBV9|15
TGTGCCAGCAGTGTGGGGACAGGGGGATCAGATACGCAGTATTTT
CASSVGTGGSDTQYF
>once|TRBJ2-7|TRBD1|TRBV6-2/TRBV6-3|15
TGTGCCAGCAGTTACCACCGGGACAGCACCTACGAGCAGTACTTC
CASSYHRDSTYEQYF
>once|TRBJ2-7|TRBD1|TRBV3-1/TRBV3-2|13
TGTGCCAGAACCCGGGACAGGACCTACGAGCAGTACTTC
CARTRDRTYEQYF
>.|TRBJ1-4|.|TRBV19|16
TGTGCCAGTCAGGACAGAAAAAGCTCGAGTAATGAAAAACTGTTTTTT
CASQDRKSSSNEKLFF
>once|TRBJ2-1|.|TRBV4-2|16
TGTGCCAGCAGCCAAGATCGGTCACAGAGATACAATGAGCAGTTCTTC
CASSQDRSQRYNEQFF
>.|TRBJ1-5|.|TRBV6-5|13
TGTGCCAGCAGAAGGAGTAGCAATCAGCCCCAGCATTTT
CASRRSSNQPQHF
>.|TRBJ1-2|.|TRBV27|15
TGTGCCAGCAGGAGTACAGGGCTCGGTAACTATGGCTACACCTTC
CASRSTGLGNYGYTF
>.|TRBJ1-5|TRBD1|TRBV27|14
TGTGCCAGCAGTTCGACAGGGCTCTACATGCCCCAGCATTTT
CASSSTGLYMPQHF
>.|TRBJ1-2|.|TRBV13|15
TGTGCCAGCAGCCCTAGGACGGGAAGGAACTATGGCTACACCTTC
CASSPRTGRNYGYTF
>.|TRBJ2-1|TRBD1|TRBV28|13
TGTGCCAGCCACCACAGGGGCTACAATGAGCAGTTCTTC
CASHHRGYNEQFF
>.|TRBJ2-3|TRBD1|TRBV25-1|15
TGTGCCAGCAGTGCCGACAGGGCGAGAACAGATACGCAGTATTTT
CASSADRARTDTQYF
>.|TRBJ1-2|TRBD1|TRBV16|14
TGTGCCAGCAGCCCGGGACAGGGTGTATATGGCTACACCTTC
CASSPGQGVYGYTF
>.|TRBJ2-5|.|TRBV13|16
TGTGCCAGCAGCTTAGCGGGTAGGCAACACCAAGAGACCCAGTACTTC
CASSLAGRQHQETQYF
>.|TRBJ2-1|.|TRBV4-2|13
TGTGCCAGCAGCCAAGGGGGCCCAAATGAGCAGTTCTTC
CASSQGGPNEQFF
>once|TRBJ1-3|TRBD1|TRBV13|14
TGTGCCAGCCACAGGGGGGCATCTGGAAACACCATATATTTT
CASHRGASGNTIYF
>.|TRBJ1-2|.|TRBV5-1|13
TGCGCCAGCAGCTTGGCGGGGGGGACCGGCTACACCTTC
CASSLAGGTGYTF
>.|TRBJ2-1|TRBD2|TRBV9|15
TGTGCCAGCAGCGTAGCGGGAGGGCCTGTCAATGAGCAGTTCTTC
CASSVAGGPVNEQFF
>.|TRBJ1-3|.|TRBV7-6|16
TGTGCCAGCAGCCACGGACAGCCGGACTCTGGAAACACCATATATTTT
CASSHGQPDSGNTIYF